These 21 T cell receptor beta chains were sequenced from one sample in a study of blood T cell repertoires in COVID-19. The protocol was immunoSEQ multiplex PCR, while the TCRdb copy is restricted to in-frame clones and leaves out a portion. Here the sample spans some 390,000 clones, 89% being singletons. Sequenced: peripheral blood. All receptors derive from a woman in her thirties or forties with COVID-19, enrolled during active disease.

The V call is TRBV12-5, the J call TRBJ1-2, with TRBD1 matching 7 bases. This CDR3 region has 12 residues. V gave up 6 bases and J gave up 8 bases; unmatched junction bases: 6. CDR1 LGHNT and CDR2 FRNRAP come from the germline V gene. CDR3 bases: TGTGCTAGTGGGGCAGGGGGAAGGGGCTACACCTTC. Translating gives CASGAGGRGYTF.

V and J are TRBV19 and TRBJ1-4; a weak D match, TRBD1 (6 bases). Trimming shortened V by 5 bases and J by 5 bases, and 15 bases separated the two germline ends. CDR1 LNHDA and CDR2 SQIVND come from the germline V gene (reference sequence). This CDR3 is built from 15 residues. CDR3 amino acids: CASSAWTAENEKLFF. The CDR3 DNA is TGTGCCAGTAGTGCCTGGACAGCTGAGAATGAAAAACTGTTTTTT.

In its sample, this clone was seen a few times. The chain is built from TRBV4-3 and TRBJ1-6; D remains ambiguous. V lost 0 bases and J 3 bases, leaving 9 bases between the germline ends. The CDR3 covers 16 residues. Germline V gives CDR1 LGHNA, CDR2 YSLEER. The CDR3 here is CASSQDLTGYNSPLHF. For the CDR3, the DNA is TGCGCCAGCAGCCAAGATTTAACGGGCTATAATTCACCCCTCCACTTT.

The rearrangement uses TRBV21-1 and TRBJ2-5; TRBD2, as called in the table, went unchecked against the DNA. TRBV21-1 counts as a pseudogene. CDR3 length: 14 amino acids. The CDR3 is CASTWSGGNETQYF. In nucleotides, the CDR3 is TGTGCCAGCACCTGGAGTGGAGGGAACGAGACCCAGTACTTC.

This clone was counted once. The V and J genes are TRBV28 and TRBJ2-1; D might be TRBD1 (8 bases). CDR1 is MDHEN and CDR2 is SYDVKM in the germline V gene. The CDR3 covers 16 residues. Trimming removed 3 bases at V and 3 bases at J, with 15 bases between. The CDR3 DNA sequence: TGTGCCAGCAGTTTTACAGGGGGGGAGTACTACAATGAGCAGTTCTTC. It codes for CASSFTGGEYYNEQFF.

This chain uses TRBV6-6 with TRBJ1-1, with D possibly matching TRBD1 (5 bases). This CDR3 region has 15 residues. CDR1 MNHNY and CDR2 SVGAGI come from the germline V gene (reference sequence). V dropped 7 bases and J dropped 1 base, with 16 bases sitting between them. The CDR3 is CASIAPGLQNTEAFF. As DNA, the CDR3 is TGTGCCAGCATTGCCCCGGGACTGCAGAACACTGAAGCTTTCTTT.

J is TRBJ2-6 and V is TRBV6-2 or TRBV6-3, with D hard to call. The germline V and J ends were trimmed by 4 bases and 0 bases, with 13 bases remaining between them. This CDR3 has 17 residues. Germline assignment: CDR1 MNHEY and CDR2 SVGEGT. The CDR3 reads CASSSMRALSGANVLTF. The CDR3 DNA follows: TGTGCCAGCAGTTCGATGCGAGCCCTCTCTGGGGCCAACGTCCTGACTTTC.

This clone has more than one count but fewer than ten. The rearrangement joins TRBV27 to TRBJ2-3; TRBD2 agrees at 7 bases. With 6 bases clipped from V and 2 bases from J, the junction kept 8 bases outside the gene matches. CDR3 length: 15 residues. The germline CDR1 and CDR2 sequences are MNHEY and SMNVEV (reference sequence). This CDR3 is CASSPRAGATDTQYF. DNA of the CDR3: TGTGCCAGCAGCCCCCGGGCGGGAGCCACAGATACGCAGTATTTT.

This clone was observed once. V usage is TRBV6-1 and J usage is TRBJ1-2, with D hard to call. V lost 1 base and J 4 bases, leaving 19 bases between the germline ends. Germline V gives CDR1 MNHNS, CDR2 SASEGT. The CDR3 covers 17 residues. DNA of the CDR3: TGTGCCAGCAGTGAAGGTGGGAATCCGTACGCGGGCTATGGCTACACCTTC. Translation: CASSEGGNPYAGYGYTF.

Details on this clone: Other DNA sequences in the sample encode the same CDR3. The chain couples TRBV6-1 to TRBJ1-3; D not resolved. The CDR3 has 12 residues. Germline V gene lookup returns CDR1 MNHNS and CDR2 SASEGT. Trimming stripped 2 bases from V and 4 bases from J, with 3 bases between. The CDR3 region is CASSEQGNTIYF. CDR3 DNA: TGTGCCAGCAGTGAACAGGGAAACACCATATATTTT.

The J gene is TRBJ2-3, the V gene TRBV6-5, with D possibly being TRBD1 (6 bases). The germline V and J ends were trimmed by 6 bases and 4 bases, with 14 bases remaining between them. This CDR3 has 14 residues. CDR1 is MNHEY and CDR2 is SVGAGI in the germline V gene. CDR3 region: CASSPRGQSDTQYF. The CDR3 DNA reads as TGTGCCAGCAGCCCCAGGGGTCAATCAGATACGCAGTATTTT.

The genes are TRBV19 and TRBJ1-2, with a possible D match to TRBD1 (6 bases). V was shortened by 7 bases and J by 4 bases, with 19 bases between the two germline ends. This CDR3 is built from 15 residues. Germline-derived CDR1 and CDR2 are LNHDA and SQIVND (reference sequence). The CDR3 region is CASNPLGGASYGYTF. The CDR3 nucleotides read TGTGCCAGTAACCCTCTAGGGGGGGCAAGCTATGGCTACACCTTC.

The chain has TRBV5-1 and TRBJ1-5; 12 bases line up with TRBD1. Germline V lookup: CDR1 SGHRS, CDR2 YFSETQ. The CDR3 consists of 16 residues. J lost 5 bases, V lost 0 bases, and 3 bases had no gene match. The CDR3 bases are TGCGCCAGCAGCTTGGACGGGACAGGGGGCTATCAGCCCCAGCATTTT. The encoded protein is CASSLDGTGGYQPQHF.

This sequence joins TRBV14 and TRBJ2-1; D call uncertain. The CDR3 totals 14 residues. Germline loops: CDR1 SGHDN, CDR2 FVKESK. V lost 0 bases and J 3 bases, leaving 6 bases between the germline ends. The CDR3 bases are TGTGCCAGCAGCCAAGACTTTTACTACAATGAGCAGTTCTTC. It yields the protein CASSQDFYYNEQFF.

This chain links TRBV7-8 with TRBJ1-4; D unclear. The V gene's germline CDR1 is SGHVS and CDR2 FQNEAQ. V shed 5 bases and J shed 0 bases, with 10 bases lying between them. This CDR3 is 15 amino acids long. The CDR3 loop is CASSLQLSTNEKLFF. In nucleotides, the CDR3 is TGTGCCAGCAGCCTACAGCTTTCAACTAATGAAAAACTGTTTTTT.

J is TRBJ1-5 and V is TRBV7-2; D gene uncertain. Germline V gene data show CDR1 as SGHTA and CDR2 as FQGNSA. This CDR3 is built from 13 residues. The V and J ends lost 5 bases and 0 bases respectively, with 5 bases between them. Written as DNA, the CDR3 is TGTGCCAGCAGCCAAAATAGCAATCAGCCCCAGCATTTT. Translating gives CASSQNSNQPQHF.

The J gene is TRBJ1-2, the V gene TRBV12-3 or TRBV12-4, with D uncertain. The germline V and J ends were trimmed by 5 bases and 6 bases, with 13 bases remaining between them. CDR3 size: 13 residues. The CDR3 sequence: CASSVRGRNGYTF. As DNA, the CDR3 is TGTGCCAGCAGTGTTCGCGGTCGCAATGGCTACACCTTC.

V gene TRBV5-1 combines with J gene TRBJ1-2; TRBD1 matches at 12 bases. Losses at the gene ends were 3 bases for V and 6 bases for J; bases not matched to a gene: 6. CDR3 length: 15 residues. Germline V gene sequence: CDR1 SGHRS, CDR2 YFSETQ. CDR3 sequence reads: CASSSGQGASNGYTF. For the CDR3, the DNA is TGCGCCAGCAGCTCGGGACAGGGGGCGTCAAATGGCTACACCTTC.

The gene calls are TRBV18 and TRBJ1-1; D is undetermined. Trimming removed 6 bases from V and 3 bases from J, with 17 bases in between. The germline gives CDR1 KGHSH, CDR2 LQKENI. The CDR3 runs 15 residues. CDR3 bases: TGTGCCAGCTCTCCCCCGGAGAGGAGGGACACTGAAGCTTTCTTT. Translated: CASSPPERRDTEAFF. Together with reference TRBV18 and TRBJ1-1, the CDR3 gives the full variable domain: NAGVMQNPRHLVRRRGQEARLRCSPMKGHSHVYWYRQLPEEGLKFMVYLQKENIIDESGMPKERFSAEFPKEGPSILRIQQVVRGDSAAYFCASSPPERRDTEAFFGQGTRLTVV.

CDR3 protein: CASSFPPGMGRQPQHF. CDR3 DNA: TGTGCCAGCAGTTTTCCCCCAGGGATGGGTCGACAGCCCCAGCATTTT. This chain links TRBV28 with TRBJ1-5, with D tentatively TRBD1 (5 bases). Germline loops: CDR1 MDHEN, CDR2 SYDVKM. The CDR3 loop spans 16 amino acids. Trimming took 3 bases from V and 7 from J, leaving 19 bases between them. The entire variable domain, with the rest obtained from reference TRBV28 and TRBJ1-5, is as follows: DVKVTQSSRYLVKRTGEKVFLECVQDMDHENMFWYRQDPGLGLRLIYFSYDVKMKEKGDIPEGYSVSREKKERFSLILESASTNQTSMYLCASSFPPGMGRQPQHFGDGTRLSIL.

This rearrangement joins TRBV6-5 to TRBJ2-3; D is possibly TRBD2 (6 bases). Germline V lookup: CDR1 MNHEY, CDR2 SVGAGI. The V gene lost 10 bases and the J gene lost 2 bases, with 10 bases spanning the gap. The CDR3 runs to 12 residues. CDR3 loop: CATRDFTDTQYF. CDR3 sequence (DNA): TGTGCCACACGGGACTTCACAGATACGCAGTATTTT.